This T cell receptor (beta chain) emerged from a study of blood T cell repertoires in COVID-19. Germline assignment: CDR1 LGHNA and CDR2 YSLEER. The CDR3 is 16 amino acids. V gave up 1 base and J gave up 4 bases; unmatched junction bases: 8. Sequencing used immunoSEQ multiplex PCR; TCRdb keeps in-frame clones, though not all of them. The sample includes 150,000 or so clones, roughly 82% seen only once; the top ten take approximately 14%. The receptor was derived from a human donor with acute or convalescent COVID-19. The donor label of this sample is uncertain. J is TRBJ1-2 and V is TRBV4-3; TRBD1 matches 8 bases. The specimen sequenced was peripheral blood. Here the CDR3 reads CASSQGTGGPRYGYTF. The CDR3 nucleotides are TGCGCCAGCAGCCAAGGCACAGGGGGTCCCCGCTATGGCTACACCTTC.